This T cell receptor (beta chain) derives from a study of shared clonotypes between healthy human individuals. Repertoires were generated with immunoSEQ multiplex PCR, while TCRdb's copy carries only in-frame clones and drops some. The sample carries roughly 2,300,000 clones, 85% to 95% recorded once. Germline V lookup: CDR1 SGHTA, CDR2 FQGTGA. The CDR3 sequence is 15 residues long. V dropped 2 bases and J dropped 6 bases, with 16 bases sitting between them. This sequence originates from a man in his late teens or twenties in good health. Some clones in this sample may be carry-over from other donors' samples. Sequenced material: naive CD4+ T cells from PBMCs. The sample's subset: CD45RA+ positively selected. The chain links TRBV7-3 to TRBJ1-1, with D maybe TRBD1 (5 bases). CDR3 nucleotide sequence: TGTGCCAGCAGCTTATGGACACGTCTTGGCGCTGAAGCTTTCTTT. This gives the protein CASSLWTRLGAEAFF.